This TCR beta chain was sequenced in a study of memory CD8 T cells in hepatitis C reinfection. Study details: Reinfection meant HCV RNA positivity after two negatives ≥60 days apart.

Time point specified: peak reinfection, 3 to 8 weeks after reinfection detection. TCR sequencing was done directly ex vivo on sorted cells, without expansion in vitro. People who inject drugs from Montreal's HEPCO study were the donors. Total naive CD8 T cells were sorted as viable CD3+ CD8+ CD45RO- cells from two donors. Trimming took 3 bases from V and 3 from J; bases not matched to a gene: 5. Germline lookup yields CDR1 MNHEY and CDR2 SMNVEV (reference sequence). The CDR3 runs to 14 residues. Produced via immunoSEQ multiplex PCR; TCRdb's table is partial and in-frame only. Of about 47,000 clones detected, roughly 90% appear once; the ten largest clones hold 1% to 1.5%.

The sequenced material came from naive CD8+ T cells sorted from blood. The chain employs TRBV27 and TRBJ2-7; 7 nucleotides align to TRBD1. This clonotype was sampled from a man aged 18 to 35 with hepatitis C virus infection. The CDR3 DNA reads TGTGCCAGCAGTTTGACAGGGTGCTGCTACGAGCAGTACTTC. Its translation: CASSLTGCCYEQYF.